This T cell receptor (beta chain) was sequenced for a study of cytomegalovirus exposure and HLA in healthy donors. Study results and limitations: Cytomegalovirus association was listed for 164 TCR beta chains.

The repertoire was sequenced with immunoSEQ multiplex PCR; TCRdb's copy has only in-frame clones and lacks some. Among about 110,000 clones listed, 90% to 96% were seen once. CDR3 length: 14 amino acids. Germline values: CDR1 SGHTA, CDR2 FQGTGA. After removal of 6 bases from V and 1 base from J, the junction contained 5 bases not matched to a gene. As to this clone: Its antigen is not known.

The sequence came from a woman aged 18-29 years in good health and CMV-seronegative. The sequenced material came from PBMCs. This chain connects TRBV7-3 to TRBJ1-1, with 7 bases lining up with TRBD1. CDR3 in amino acids: CASRRDRENTEAFF. The CDR3 coding sequence is TGTGCCAGCAGGAGGGACAGAGAGAACACTGAAGCTTTCTTT.